The 32 T cell receptor beta chains listed next were all sequenced from one sample in a study of blood T cells in healthy people across ages. A sample-barcoded 5' primer and a J-beta primer mix were used in a second PCR of roughly 7 to 12 cycles. MiXCR was run by TCRdb on the 5' RACE reads, yielding one entry per CDR3 protein. This table holds approximately 2,000,000 distinct CDR3 sequences, about 39% found once. Sequenced: blood. The source is a human donor in good health.

The chain couples TRBV6-2 or TRBV6-3 to TRBJ2-7; tentatively, D is TRBD2 (6 bases). This CDR3 comprises 14 residues. V lost 5 bases to trimming and J lost 7 bases, with 18 bases between them. Looked up from germline, CDR1 is MNHEY and CDR2 is SVGEGT. The CDR3 bases are TGTGCCAGCAGTCACTGGGACTCTCCCAGGGAGCAGTACTTC. Residues: CASSHWDSPREQYF.

The chain links TRBV12-3 or TRBV12-4 to TRBJ1-1; no clear D. The CDR3 is 14 residues long. V was trimmed by 3 bases and J by 0 bases, leaving 8 bases between them. The CDR3 DNA follows: TGTGCCAGCAGTTTTTGGGTACTGAACACTGAAGCTTTCTTT. Protein: CASSFWVLNTEAFF.

The V gene is TRBV7-9, the J gene TRBJ1-2; D unclear. The ends were cut back, 2 bases at V and 0 bases at J, with 16 bases in the middle. Per germline, CDR1 SEHNR and CDR2 FQNEAQ (reference sequence). The CDR3 is made up of 17 amino acids. Here the CDR3 reads CASSLPRDKPTNYGYTF. As DNA, the CDR3 is TGTGCCAGCAGCTTACCGCGAGATAAGCCCACTAACTATGGCTACACCTTC.

This clonotype has a handful of counts. The rearrangement links TRBV10-3 to TRBJ1-2; tentatively, D is TRBD1 (6 bases). The CDR3 sequence is 15 residues long. The V and J ends lost 5 bases and 3 bases respectively, with 16 bases between them. CDR1 and CDR2 (germline): ENHRY, SYGVKD. The CDR3 loop reads CAISIWAGEDYGYTF. The CDR3, as DNA: TGTGCCATCAGTATTTGGGCAGGGGAGGACTATGGCTACACCTTC.

The rearrangement uses TRBV7-9 and TRBJ1-4, with D perhaps matching TRBD1 (5 bases). This CDR3 is built from 15 residues. With 5 bases removed from V and 7 bases from J, the gap between germline ends came to 17 bases. Germline V CDR1 and CDR2: SEHNR, FQNEAQ (reference sequence). The CDR3, as DNA: TGTGCCAGCAGCGCCGCCGGGTCGCAGGGTGAAAAACTGTTTTTT. This encodes CASSAAGSQGEKLFF.

The J gene is TRBJ2-4, the V gene TRBV6-6; no reliable D call. From germline, CDR1 is MNHNY and CDR2 SVGAGI (reference sequence). V lost 6 bases, J lost 13 bases, and 25 bases lay in between. The CDR3 runs 15 residues. The CDR3 sequence: CASSHQRSPYNEQYF. The DNA of the CDR3 is TGTGCCAGCAGCCACCAAAGAAGCCCCTACAATGAGCAGTACTTC.

The sample holds many counts of this clonotype. The chain is built from TRBV12-3 or TRBV12-4 and TRBJ2-7; no definite D call. The V end was cut by 5 bases, the J end by 0 bases, with 14 bases between. There are 15 residues in the CDR3. The CDR3 reads CASSPPGYDSYEQYF. The CDR3 DNA follows: TGTGCCAGCAGTCCCCCCGGTTACGACTCCTACGAGCAGTACTTC.

The J gene is TRBJ2-5, the V gene TRBV12-3 or TRBV12-4, with D possibly matching TRBD2 (5 bases). The germline V and J ends were trimmed by 0 bases and 12 bases, with 11 bases remaining between them. CDR3 size: 12 residues. The CDR3 DNA follows: TGTGCCAGCAGTTTAGCCCAGAGGGTTAAGTACTTC. Amino acid sequence: CASSLAQRVKYF.

This clonotype was seen only a few times. The chain recombines TRBV11-2 with TRBJ2-5, with 11 bases fitting TRBD2. The J call may not be correct, given that the DNA end is closer to TRBJ2-7. The CDR3 is made up of 14 amino acids. Germline CDR1 is SGHAT and CDR2 is FQNNGV. The DNA for the CDR3 is TGTGCCAGCAGCCATAGGACTAGCGGGTACGAGCAGTACTTC. This codes for CASSHRTSGYEQYF.

This chain uses TRBV4-3 with TRBJ1-5, with unresolved D. This CDR3 is 13 amino acids long. Germline lookup yields CDR1 LGHNA and CDR2 YSLEER. V lost 0 bases and J 9 bases, leaving 9 bases between the germline ends. For the CDR3, the DNA is TGCGCCAGCAGCCAAGAGCGAGGCTCGCCCCAGCATTTT. This translates into CASSQERGSPQHF.

A few counts support this clonotype. The gene calls are TRBV27 and TRBJ2-7; perhaps TRBD1 as D (5 bases). From germline, CDR1 is MNHEY and CDR2 SMNVEV (reference sequence). The V gene lost 3 bases and the J gene lost 3 bases, with 15 bases spanning the gap. CDR3 size: 15 residues. CDR3 sequence reads: CASSFSGRVGYEQYF. The CDR3 bases are TGTGCCAGCAGTTTCTCGGGCAGGGTCGGCTACGAGCAGTACTTC.

The chain joins TRBV21-1 to TRBJ2-1; no check of the table's D call, TRBD1, against the DNA was made. TRBV21-1 is classified as a pseudogene. This CDR3 contains 17 residues. The CDR3 nucleotides read TGTGCCAGCAGCAAAAGGGGGTTCCGAGACAGCCTGAATGAGCAGTTCTTC. Translated, it gives CASSKRGFRDSLNEQFF.

J is TRBJ2-7 and V is TRBV6-6; a possible D gene is TRBD1 (7 bases). The DNA end is more similar to TRBJ2-5, so the J call may be wrong. This CDR3 region has 16 residues. The germline V gene encodes CDR1 MNHNY and CDR2 SVGAGI (reference sequence). DNA of the CDR3: TGTGCCAGCAGTCTCCTCCCGGAGGGGGCGGAAGAGACCCAGTACTTC. It specifies CASSLLPEGAEETQYF.

This clonotype has more than one count but fewer than ten. The rearrangement links TRBV11-2 to TRBJ2-7; 8 bases match TRBD1. CDR1 SGHAT and CDR2 FQNNGV come from the germline V gene. The CDR3 has 15 residues. Trimming cost V 4 bases and J 6 bases; bases outside gene matches: 11. CDR3 sequence (DNA): TGTGCCAGCAGCTCCGGACAGGGTGATTGGTCCGAGCAGTACTTC. This translates into CASSSGQGDWSEQYF. Full variable domain (outside the CDR3, taken from reference TRBV11-2 and TRBJ2-7): EAGVAQSPRYKIIEKRQSVAFWCNPISGHATLYWYQQILGQGPKLLIQFQNNGVVDDSQLPKDRFSAERLKGVDSTLKIQPAKLEDSAVYLCASSSGQGDWSEQYFGPGTRLTVT.

The V gene is TRBV29-1, the J gene TRBJ2-1; unclear D gene. CDR1 and CDR2 from the germline V gene are SQVTM and ANQGSEA. The CDR3 has 13 residues. Trimming stripped 4 bases from V and 3 bases from J, with 10 bases between. The CDR3 nucleotides read TGCAGCGTTGTTGGATGGGGCTACAATGAGCAGTTCTTC. Translated: CSVVGWGYNEQFF.

The CDR3 is CASSLAVIQGEKEGEQFF. CDR3 nucleotides: TGTGCCAGCAGCTTAGCGGTGATCCAGGGGGAGAAAGAAGGTGAGCAGTTCTTC. The chain links TRBV7-9 to TRBJ2-1, with 7 bases fitting TRBD1. After removal of 0 bases from V and 9 bases from J, the junction contained 17 bases not matched to a gene. Germline lookup yields CDR1 SEHNR and CDR2 FQNEAQ (reference sequence). The CDR3 runs 18 residues. Together with reference TRBV7-9 and TRBJ2-1, the CDR3 gives the full variable domain: DTGVSQNPRHKITKRGQNVTFRCDPISEHNRLYWYRQTLGQGPEFLTYFQNEAQLEKSRLLSDRFSAERPKGSFSTLEIQRTEQGDSAMYLCASSLAVIQGEKEGEQFFGPGTRLTVL.

This clonotype was detected only a few times. The chain is built from TRBV5-1 and TRBJ2-5; no clear D gene. Germline V CDR1 and CDR2: SGHRS, YFSETQ. The CDR3 is 13 amino acids. V was trimmed by 8 bases and J by 1 base, leaving 12 bases between them. The CDR3 DNA reads TGCGCCAGTAAAAGGCCCCTCCAAGAGACCCAGTACTTC. Protein: CASKRPLQETQYF.

The genes are TRBV4-3 and TRBJ2-7, with D tentatively TRBD1 (6 bases). This CDR3 has 17 residues. CDR1 LGHNA and CDR2 YSLEER come from the germline V gene. V was trimmed by 3 bases and J by 1 base, leaving 19 bases between them. This CDR3 is CASSHHSGDSPSYEQYF. The DNA of the CDR3 is TGCGCCAGCAGCCACCACTCAGGGGATTCTCCTTCCTACGAGCAGTACTTC.

The genes are TRBV5-1 and TRBJ2-1; 7 positions agree with TRBD2. The trim removed 0 bases at V and 5 bases at J, leaving 5 bases unmatched. Germline-derived CDR1 and CDR2 are SGHRS and YFSETQ. The CDR3 sequence is 15 residues long. The CDR3 loop is CASSLGTSENNEQFF. CDR3 sequence (DNA): TGCGCCAGCAGCTTGGGCACTAGCGAAAACAATGAGCAGTTCTTC.

The chain is built from TRBV2 and TRBJ2-3, with unresolved D. Trimming took off 2 bases at V and 1 base at J, with 13 bases between the two ends. The length of the CDR3 is 16 residues. Germline CDR1 is SNHLY and CDR2 is FYNNEI. The CDR3 sequence is CASSEWSSEGTDTQYF. The CDR3 nucleotides read TGTGCCAGCAGTGAATGGTCTAGTGAAGGCACAGATACGCAGTATTTT.

This rearrangement joins TRBV20-1 to TRBJ2-5, with TRBD2 matching 9 bases. The CDR3 covers 15 residues. Trimming at V came to 5 bases and at J to 2 bases, leaving 9 bases not matched to a gene. Per the germline V gene, CDR1 is DFQATT and CDR2 is SNEGSKA (reference sequence). The CDR3 reads CSADLGLAAQETQYF. For the CDR3, the DNA is TGCAGTGCTGACCTGGGACTAGCCGCACAAGAGACCCAGTACTTC.

This clonotype was found a few times. The genes are TRBV18 and TRBJ2-5; 9 positions match TRBD2. In germline, CDR1 is KGHSH, CDR2 LQKENI. The CDR3 sequence is 15 residues long. The trim removed 7 bases at V and 2 bases at J, leaving 8 bases unmatched. DNA of the CDR3: TGTGCCAGCTTCACCAGCGGGGGGATACAAGAGACCCAGTACTTC. It encodes CASFTSGGIQETQYF.

This clonotype came up a few times. V usage is TRBV7-2 and J usage is TRBJ2-1; 8 bases match TRBD1. CDR3 length equals 16 residues. Germline assignment: CDR1 SGHTA and CDR2 FQGNSA. After removal of 6 bases from V and 7 bases from J, the junction contained 14 bases not matched to a gene. CDR3 coding DNA: TGTGCCAGCAGTCACGATAGAGGACAGGGTGCAAATGAGCAGTTCTTC. As protein: CASSHDRGQGANEQFF. The complete variable domain, with remaining parts taken from reference TRBV7-2 and TRBJ2-1, reads GAGVSQSPSNKVTEKGKDVELRCDPISGHTALYWYRQSLGQGLEFLIYFQGNSAPDKSGLPSDRFSAERTGGSVSTLTIQRTQQEDSAVYLCASSHDRGQGANEQFFGPGTRLTVL.

This clonotype turned up a few times. One junction end does not reproduce the germline sequence, and a read error may be involved. This chain joins TRBV5-1 and TRBJ2-3; D may match TRBD1 or TRBD2 (5 bases each). Germline CDR1 and CDR2: SGHRS and YFSETQ. The CDR3 consists of 16 residues. CDR3 region: CASSLASGGRTDTQYF. The CDR3 DNA sequence: TGTGCCAGCAGCTTAGCTAGTGGGGGACGCACAGATACGCAGTATTTT.

This clonotype was found a few times. The gene calls are TRBV20-1 and TRBJ1-1; no clear D gene. Germline CDR1 DFQATT, CDR2 SNEGSKA (reference sequence). The CDR3 totals 12 residues. V lost 6 bases, J lost 7 bases, and 15 bases lay in between. The CDR3 spells CSAPSKPSEAFF. DNA of the CDR3: TGCAGTGCCCCTTCAAAACCCAGTGAAGCTTTCTTT.

This clonotype came up a few times. The V gene is TRBV5-1, the J gene TRBJ2-5; D assignment may be TRBD1 or TRBD2 (5 bases each). The germline V and J ends were trimmed by 1 base and 1 base, with 11 bases remaining between them. The CDR3 runs to 15 residues. Looked up from germline, CDR1 is SGHRS and CDR2 is YFSETQ. CDR3 residues: CASSLMGDFQETQYF. For the CDR3, the DNA is TGCGCCAGCAGCTTGATGGGGGATTTCCAAGAGACCCAGTACTTC.

This chain joins TRBV10-3 and TRBJ1-2; D uncertain. The CDR3 is made up of 14 amino acids. The germline V gene encodes CDR1 ENHRY and CDR2 SYGVKD. V dropped 3 bases and J dropped 4 bases, with 12 bases sitting between them. In nucleotides, the CDR3 is TGTGCCATCAGTGAACTACAAGACACCTATGGCTACACCTTC. It translates to CAISELQDTYGYTF.

Regarding this clonotype: Germline and junction disagree at one end, which may indicate a read error. The CDR3 protein is CASSQTSAGGPLDTQYF. The CDR3 DNA is TGTGCCAGCAGCCAGACTTCCGCGGGGGGGCCTTTAGATACGCAGTATTTT. The J gene is TRBJ2-3, the V gene TRBV4-1; TRBD2 agrees at 9 bases. Germline V gene sequence: CDR1 MGHRA, CDR2 YSYEKL. The CDR3 runs to 17 residues.

The V call is TRBV3-1, the J call TRBJ1-6; D is uncertain. The germline gives CDR1 LGHDT, CDR2 YNNKEL (reference sequence). Trimming removed 1 base at V and 17 bases at J, with 18 bases between. The length of the CDR3 is 14 residues. DNA for the CDR3: TGTGCCAGCAGCCAAGCGCTGTCCCCGCCATTGGTCCACTTT. Its protein is CASSQALSPPLVHF.

A few counts support this clonotype. The genes are TRBV7-2 and TRBJ2-4; the D gene is possibly TRBD1 (5 bases). Germline-derived CDR1 and CDR2 are SGHTA and FQGNSA. The V end was cut by 1 base, the J end by 6 bases, with 10 bases between. The CDR3 is made up of 14 amino acids. DNA for the CDR3: TGTGCCAGCAGCTTAGATCCAAGGGGAAACATTCAGTACTTC. It yields the protein CASSLDPRGNIQYF.

In its sample, this clonotype was seen a few times. V and J are TRBV11-2 and TRBJ2-1; D is uncertain. The germline gives CDR1 SGHAT, CDR2 FQNNGV. Trimming pared 5 bases from V and 5 bases from J, leaving 16 bases between. This CDR3 spans 15 amino acids. CDR3: CASSLLWNPDNEQFF. In nucleotides, the CDR3 is TGTGCCAGCAGCCTACTGTGGAACCCTGACAATGAGCAGTTCTTC.

The chain carries TRBV25-1 and TRBJ1-5; D unclear. Trimming left V 8 bases short and J 2 bases short, with 13 bases between. CDR1 and CDR2 (germline): MGHDK, SYGVNS. This CDR3 has 14 residues. The CDR3 nucleotides read TGTGCCAGCGCCGCAATGGAAGGCAATCAGCCCCAGCATTTT. This sequence encodes CASAAMEGNQPQHF.